This T cell receptor beta chain was recovered during a study of T cell changes during pregnancy in multiple sclerosis. V was clipped by 3 bases and J by 5 bases, with 13 bases between them. The germline V gene has CDR1 KGHSH and CDR2 LQKENI. The CDR3 runs to 14 residues. The method was immunoSEQ multiplex PCR; TCRdb's version includes in-frame clones alone and lacks a portion of them. The sample includes around 70,000 clones, roughly 94% of them seen just once. Sample: peripheral blood, taken in the third trimester of pregnancy. The TCR comes from a female donor with multiple sclerosis, enrolled in a pregnancy study. V usage is TRBV18 and J usage is TRBJ1-2; D may be TRBD1 (6 bases). CDR3: CASSPDRPGYGYTF. The CDR3 region has the DNA TGTGCCAGCTCACCGGACAGACCAGGGTATGGCTACACCTTC.